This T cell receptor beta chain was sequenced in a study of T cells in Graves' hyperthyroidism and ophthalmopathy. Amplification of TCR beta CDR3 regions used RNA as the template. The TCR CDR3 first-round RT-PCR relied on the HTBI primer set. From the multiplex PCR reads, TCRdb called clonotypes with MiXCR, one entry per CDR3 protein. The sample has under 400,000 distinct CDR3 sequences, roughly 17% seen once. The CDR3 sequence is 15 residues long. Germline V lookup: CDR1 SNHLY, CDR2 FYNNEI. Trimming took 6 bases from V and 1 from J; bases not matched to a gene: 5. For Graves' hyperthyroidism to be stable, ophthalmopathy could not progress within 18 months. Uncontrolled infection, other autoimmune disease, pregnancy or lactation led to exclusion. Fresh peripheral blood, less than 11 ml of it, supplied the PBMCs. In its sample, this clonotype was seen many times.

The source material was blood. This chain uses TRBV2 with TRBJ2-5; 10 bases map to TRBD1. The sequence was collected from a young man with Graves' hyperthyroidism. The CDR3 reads CASRLGTGAQETQYF. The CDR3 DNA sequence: TGTGCCAGCAGGTTAGGGACAGGGGCCCAAGAGACCCAGTACTTC. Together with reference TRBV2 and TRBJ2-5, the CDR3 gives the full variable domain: EPEVTQTPSHQVTQMGQEVILRCVPISNHLYFYWYRQILGQKVEFLVSFYNNEISEKSEIFDDQFSVERPDGSNFTLKIRSTKLEDSAMYFCASRLGTGAQETQYFGPGTRLLVL.